Presented here are 17 T cell receptor beta chains from one specimen sequenced in a study of beta chain features in type 1 diabetes. Study-wide results and caveats: Type 1 diabetes patients showed a moderate but significant shortening of TCRB CDR3s in all four CD4+ subsets.

As every portion of the isolated RNA was reverse transcribed, the sequencing read expressed TCRB transcripts. Measured with immunoSEQ multiplex PCR; TCRdb has only the in-frame clones, and not every one. Counted here are approximately 600,000 clones, roughly 12% occurring once; the ten biggest clones make up approximately 0.11%. For these receptors, no antigen is known. Sequencing used naive CD4+ T cells from blood. All receptors derive from a man aged 25 to 40 with type 1 diabetes.

This clone was counted between two and nine times. The genes are TRBV10-3 and TRBJ2-2; D unclear. This CDR3 region has 12 residues. Germline CDR1 is ENHRY and CDR2 is SYGVKD. Trimming took 10 bases from V and 6 from J, leaving 12 bases between them. The CDR3, as DNA: TGTGCCACTAGACCTGCAGCCGGGGAGCTGTTTTTT. It translates to CATRPAAGELFF.

The chain combines TRBV27 with TRBJ2-3; a weak D match, TRBD2 (6 bases). Trimming shortened V by 5 bases and J by 0 bases, and 15 bases separated the two germline ends. CDR3 length: 16 amino acids. Germline lookup yields CDR1 MNHEY and CDR2 SMNVEV (reference sequence). Here the CDR3 reads CASSRPGGSSTDTQYF. CDR3 DNA sequence: TGTGCCAGCAGTCGGCCCGGGGGAAGTAGCACAGATACGCAGTATTTT.

This clone was counted between two and nine times. The chain has TRBV4-3 and TRBJ2-1, with 10 bases matching TRBD2. J lost 4 bases, V lost 3 bases, and 9 bases had no gene match. Per germline, CDR1 LGHNA and CDR2 YSLEER. The CDR3 loop spans 17 amino acids. CDR3 in amino acids: CASSQDPGLAIYNEQFF. CDR3 nucleotide sequence: TGCGCCAGCAGCCAGGATCCGGGACTAGCGATTTACAATGAGCAGTTCTTC.

This clone was recorded a few times. V usage is TRBV5-4 and J usage is TRBJ2-3, with 8 bases that match TRBD2. CDR1 and CDR2 from the germline V gene are SGHNT and YYREEE (reference sequence). The CDR3 consists of 14 residues. The trim removed 4 bases at V and 3 bases at J, leaving 4 bases unmatched. CDR3 DNA: TGTGCCAGCAGCGTACGACTAGCGACAGATACGCAGTATTTT. It translates to CASSVRLATDTQYF.

The chain carries TRBV29-1 and TRBJ2-3; the D is unclear. The CDR3 loop spans 11 amino acids. Looked up from germline, CDR1 is SQVTM and CDR2 is ANQGSEA. V was cut by 4 bases and J by 5 bases, with 7 bases left in between. In nucleotides, the CDR3 is TGCAGCGTTGGCTTGCGAGATACGCAGTATTTT. It specifies CSVGLRDTQYF.

This chain connects TRBV14 to TRBJ1-3, with unresolved D. The V gene's germline CDR1 is SGHDN and CDR2 FVKESK. The CDR3 runs 14 residues. Trimming removed 1 base at V and 1 base at J, with 5 bases between. CDR3 amino acids: CASSQAGSGNTIYF. The CDR3 DNA sequence: TGTGCCAGCAGCCAAGCTGGTTCTGGAAACACCATATATTTT.

The rearrangement links TRBV5-1 to TRBJ2-7, with D tentatively TRBD1 (5 bases). There are 14 residues in the CDR3. Germline CDR1 reads SGHRS; CDR2 reads YFSETQ. V lost 4 bases, J lost 0 bases, and 11 bases lay in between. The CDR3 region is CASSPQTDSYEQYF. CDR3 sequence (DNA): TGCGCCAGCAGCCCCCAGACAGACTCCTACGAGCAGTACTTC. Full variable domain (outside the CDR3, taken from reference TRBV5-1 and TRBJ2-7): KAGVTQTPRYLIKTRGQQVTLSCSPISGHRSVSWYQQTPGQGLQFLFEYFSETQRNKGNFPGRFSGRQFSNSRSEMNVSTLELGDSALYLCASSPQTDSYEQYFGPGTRLTVT.

This clone turned up a few times. This chain uses TRBV5-4 with TRBJ1-1, with D uncertain. In germline, CDR1 is SGHNT, CDR2 YYREEE (reference sequence). CDR3 length: 11 amino acids. V shed 3 bases and J shed 8 bases, with 8 bases lying between them. Written as DNA, the CDR3 is TGTGCCAGCAGCTACGGCTTGGAAGCTTTCTTT. Translating it yields CASSYGLEAFF.

This clone was seen a few times. This CDR3 is also generated by other DNA sequences in the sample. The chain joins TRBV7-2 to TRBJ2-5; either TRBD1 or TRBD2 may supply D (5 bases each). The V gene lost 5 bases and the J gene lost 2 bases, with 9 bases spanning the gap. Germline CDR1 SGHTA, CDR2 FQGNSA. This CDR3 has 13 amino acids. CDR3 DNA: TGTGCCAGCAGCAGGGACCCACAAGAGACCCAGTACTTC. Translating it yields CASSRDPQETQYF.

V is TRBV29-1 and J is TRBJ2-7; D remains ambiguous. Trimming took 4 bases from V and 1 from J, leaving 11 bases between them. Germline CDR1 reads SQVTM; CDR2 reads ANQGSEA. The CDR3 is 13 residues long. CDR3 nucleotide sequence: TGCAGCGTTGCAGGCGAGTTTTCCTACGAGCAGTACTTC. It translates to CSVAGEFSYEQYF.

This clone showed up just a few times. The gene calls are TRBV6-9 and TRBJ2-1; tentatively, D is TRBD2 (7 bases). V lost 11 bases to trimming and J lost 9 bases, with 14 bases between them. The CDR3 spans 11 residues. Germline V CDR1 and CDR2: MNHGY, SVAAGI. Written as DNA, the CDR3 is TGTGCCCACAAGGGGGAGGGTGAGCAGTTCTTC. It yields the protein CAHKGEGEQFF.

The rearrangement joins TRBV2 to TRBJ2-1, with D possibly being TRBD1 (5 bases). CDR1 is SNHLY, CDR2 FYNNEI, per germline. This CDR3 has 15 residues. With 3 bases removed from V and 3 bases from J, the gap between germline ends came to 12 bases. CDR3 sequence reads: CASSEYAGRYNEQFF. The DNA for the CDR3 is TGTGCCAGCAGTGAGTACGCAGGGCGCTACAATGAGCAGTTCTTC.

This clone was seen a few times. The chain employs TRBV7-9 and TRBJ2-1; no definite D call. The CDR3 sequence is 13 residues long. Germline CDR1 is SEHNR and CDR2 is FQNEAQ (reference sequence). Trimming left V 5 bases short and J 6 bases short, with 11 bases between. The CDR3 DNA is TGTGCCAGCAGCCTCCTTGTGTTCAATGAGCAGTTCTTC. This codes for CASSLLVFNEQFF.

The genes are TRBV4-3 and TRBJ2-1; TRBD2 matches 8 bases. Germline V gene data show CDR1 as LGHNA and CDR2 as YSLEER. V lost 1 base, J lost 4 bases, and 3 bases stayed unmatched. The CDR3 sequence is 15 residues long. In DNA form, the CDR3 reads TGCGCCAGCAGCCAAGGGCGGGGGGAATACAATGAGCAGTTCTTC. Amino acids: CASSQGRGEYNEQFF.

The chain links TRBV4-3 to TRBJ2-1, with 11 nucleotides matching TRBD1. V lost 1 base and J lost 6; bases outside the gene matches: 2. CDR1 is LGHNA and CDR2 is YSLEER in the germline V gene. CDR3 size: 15 residues. Here the CDR3 reads CASSQGTGGRNEQFF. Here the CDR3 DNA reads TGCGCCAGCAGCCAAGGGACAGGGGGCCGCAATGAGCAGTTCTTC.

This clone was found a few times. The chain recombines TRBV19 with TRBJ1-1; D is undetermined. V lost 7 bases to trimming and J lost 5 bases, with 14 bases between them. Germline V gives CDR1 LNHDA, CDR2 SQIVND (reference sequence). This CDR3 is built from 13 residues. The CDR3, as DNA: TGTGCCAGTAAGTCGGTTCCTGGGACTGAAGCTTTCTTT. Translation: CASKSVPGTEAFF.

V and J are TRBV10-3 and TRBJ1-1; D unclear. Trimming took off 0 bases at V and 11 bases at J, with 13 bases between the two ends. In germline, CDR1 is ENHRY, CDR2 SYGVKD. The CDR3 runs to 13 residues. CDR3 protein: CAISESNSGMAFF. Written as DNA, the CDR3 is TGTGCCATCAGTGAGTCGAATTCAGGCATGGCTTTCTTT.